This TCR beta chain appears in the sequencing data of a study of blood T cell repertoires in COVID-19. For the study at large: From the United States, Italy and Spain came samples of acute and convalescent COVID-19. T cells, B-cell-depleted T cells, or PBMCs provided the cDNA or gDNA that served as material.

This CDR3 has 19 amino acids. Germline CDR1 reads SGHVS; CDR2 reads FNYEAQ. The germline V and J ends were trimmed by 1 base and 7 bases, with 26 bases remaining between them. Source study methods: Estimates of nucleated cell counts were drawn from the amplification of reference gene primers. Libraries were prepared by immunoSEQ multiplex PCR; TCRdb keeps only in-frame clonotypes and omits some of them. Clone size and V and J calls were adopted from that table, with D and trimming inferred from the DNA. The table has some 160,000 clones, 65% to 90% seen once. Sequencing input: peripheral blood. This chain links TRBV7-6 with TRBJ2-1; weak D call: TRBD2 (8 bases). This receptor was taken from a human donor in a cohort sampled during active COVID-19. CDR3 DNA: TGTGCCAGCAGCTTAGATGACGCAGGGGGGACTAGAAGAAAGAATGAGCAGTTCTTC. Translating gives CASSLDDAGGTRRKNEQFF.